A selection of T cell receptor beta chains follows, all from one sample in a study of T cells after yellow fever vaccination. One entry per CDR3 protein results from TCRdb running MiXCR on the 5' RACE reads. The sample includes some 390,000 distinct CDR3 sequences, approximately 5.7% seen only once; the top ten take 14% to 15%. Sequenced material: PBMCs, taken 5 days after the yellow fever booster vaccination. Receptors originate from a man aged 30-40 years who received the YFV17D yellow fever vaccine. Each CDR3 is given with its conserved first and last residue. A D gene is named only where the DNA matches it firmly. Only part of the rows carry a size: once, few, many, or a class if the clone is expanded.

TRBJ2-7	many	NA	TRBV4-3	TGCGCCAGCAGCCAAGATCAGCCCTACGAGCAGTACTTC	CASSQDQPYEQYF
TRBJ2-1	NA	TRBD2	TRBV7-9	TGTGCCAACTCTGCGGCGGGAGGCCTCTACAATGAGCAGTTCTTC	CANSAAGGLYNEQFF
TRBJ2-3	many	TRBD1	TRBV29-1	TGCAGCGTTGAAGTATTGGGACAGAGCACAGATACGCAGTATTTT	CSVEVLGQSTDTQYF
TRBJ2-1	few	TRBD1	TRBV18	TGTGCCAGCTCACCACTCAGACAGGGTAATTTTGAGCAGTTCTTC	CASSPLRQGNFEQFF
TRBJ2-7	NA	NA	TRBV5-1	TGCGCCAGCAGCTTGGAACGGGTAGTAACCTACGAGCAGTACTTC	CASSLERVVTYEQYF
TRBJ2-5	NA	TRBD2	TRBV24-1	TGTGCCACCTCCCGGGGGGGGTCGGGAGCGGGAGGATCAGAGACCCAGTACTTC	CATSRGGSGAGGSETQYF
TRBJ2-1	many	TRBD2	TRBV11-2	TGTGCCAGCAGCTTGATGTCTAGCGGGGGGTCCAGCCATGAGCAGTTCTTC	CASSLMSSGGSSHEQFF
TRBJ2-1	NA	TRBD2	TRBV19	TGTGCCAGTAGATTACTAGCGGTAGGGAATGAGCAGTTCTTC	CASRLLAVGNEQFF
TRBJ2-6	many	NA	TRBV15	TGTGCCACCAGCAGTGGAGGCTCTGGGGCCAACGTCCTGACTTTC	CATSSGGSGANVLTF
TRBJ2-6	NA	NA	TRBV6-1	TGTGCCAGCAGCTCCGCGGGGGCGGCCAACGTCCTGACTTTC	CASSSAGAANVLTF
TRBJ1-2	few	NA	TRBV6-5	TGTGCCAGCAGTTACGGGACAACTGATGGCTACACCTTC	CASSYGTTDGYTF
TRBJ2-5	NA	NA	TRBV12-3/TRBV12-4	TGTGCCAGCAGAATGACTAGTGTTTGGGAGACCCAGTACTTC	CASRMTSVWETQYF
TRBJ2-3	many	NA	TRBV6-5	TGTGCCAGCAGGACCAGCCAGGGTGCAGATACGCAGTATTTT	CASRTSQGADTQYF
TRBJ2-2	NA	NA	TRBV9	TGTGCCAGCAGCGGGGGACACACCACCGGGGAGCTGTTTTTT	CASSGGHTTGELFF
TRBJ2-6	NA	NA	TRBV7-3	TGTGCCAGCAGCTTAAGACAGGGGGGGAATAGCGGGAGACACTCTGGGGCCAACGTCCTGACTTTC	CASSLRQGGNSGRHSGANVLTF
TRBJ2-3	many	NA	TRBV29-1	TGCAGCGTTGAACAGGATACGCAGTATTTT	CSVEQDTQYF
TRBJ1-2	many	TRBD1	TRBV10-3	TGTGCCATCAGTGAGTCGGACAGGGGCTCTGGTGGCTACACCTTC	CAISESDRGSGGYTF
TRBJ1-4	few	NA	TRBV5-1	TGCGCCAGCAGCTTGTTCCCGGGCCAGGGGGAAAAACTGTTTTTT	CASSLFPGQGEKLFF
TRBJ2-4	few	NA	TRBV29-1	TGCAGCGTTGGCGGGGTGGCCAAAAACATTCAGTACTTC	CSVGGVAKNIQYF
TRBJ2-1	many	NA	TRBV10-3	TGTGCCATCAGTGCTCCAGAGGTAGCGGCGGACAATGAGCAGTTCTTC	CAISAPEVAADNEQFF
TRBJ2-1	few	TRBD2	TRBV5-1	TGCGCCAGCAGCTACGGACTAGCGGCCAGGTGGTCCTACAATGAGCAGTTCTTC	CASSYGLAARWSYNEQFF
TRBJ2-4	NA	NA	TRBV27	TGTGCCAGCAGTTCAGACGGGGGAAACATTCAGTACTTC	CASSSDGGNIQYF
TRBJ2-5	few	NA	TRBV20-1	TGCAGTGCTATGGGTGCCCGCACCGCGCAAGAGACCCAGTACTTC	CSAMGARTAQETQYF
TRBJ2-1	few	TRBD2	TRBV20-1	TGCAGTGCGAGACTAGCGAGAAACTACAATGAGCAGTTCTTC	CSARLARNYNEQFF
TRBJ2-7	few	TRBD1	TRBV27	TGTGCCAGCAGTTTGTCGGGACAGGGGGAGCAGTACTTC	CASSLSGQGEQYF
TRBJ2-1	NA	NA	TRBV24-1	TGTGCCACCAGTGGGTACAGGGATGAGCAGTTCTTC	CATSGYRDEQFF
TRBJ2-5	many	NA	TRBV7-9	TGTGCCAGCAGCTTAGTTTACGCAGGCCAAGAGACCCAGTACTTC	CASSLVYAGQETQYF
TRBJ1-6	few	TRBD1	TRBV20-1	TGCAGTGCTTCCGGGACAGGGAACTCACCCCTCCACTTT	CSASGTGNSPLHF
TRBJ2-7	few	NA	TRBV4-3	TGCGCCAGCAGCCAAGAGTTGACAGTTGCTAGCCTGAACGAGCAGTACTTC	CASSQELTVASLNEQYF
TRBJ2-1	many	TRBD2	TRBV18	TGTGCCAGCTCACTAGGACTAGCGGGAGTAGGTGAGCAGTTCTTC	CASSLGLAGVGEQFF
TRBJ2-7	many	NA	TRBV20-1	TGCAGTGCTAGTAACGGGAACGAGCAGTACTTC	CSASNGNEQYF
TRBJ2-2	many	TRBD2	TRBV20-1	TGCAGTGCTAGGACTAGCGGGAACACCGGGGAGCTGTTTTTT	CSARTSGNTGELFF
TRBJ2-7	many	NA	TRBV7-2	TGTGCCAGCAGCTTAGCGGGCTTCGAGCAGTACTTC	CASSLAGFEQYF
TRBJ1-3	many	NA	TRBV12-3/TRBV12-4	TGTGCCAGCAGTTTAGCGGTCGGTTCGAGGTCTGGAAACACCATATATTTT	CASSLAVGSRSGNTIYF
TRBJ1-6	NA	TRBD1	TRBV7-9	TGTGCCAGCAGCCCCCGACAGGGCTATAATTCACCCCTCCACTTT	CASSPRQGYNSPLHF
TRBJ2-5	NA	NA	TRBV18	TGTGCCAGCTCCCGCAGCTGGGAAGAGACCCAGTACTTC	CASSRSWEETQYF
TRBJ2-1	NA	NA	TRBV27	TGTGCCAGCAGTTTCCGGAGCGAGGGAAGTACTCTAAGCTCCTACAATGAGCAGTTCTTC	CASSFRSEGSTLSSYNEQFF
TRBJ2-7	few	NA	TRBV6-1	TGTGCCAGCAGTCCGAGATCGGACCACGAGCAGTACTTC	CASSPRSDHEQYF
TRBJ1-2	few	NA	TRBV12-3/TRBV12-4	TGTGCCAGCAGTCTAAATCGGGGAGCAAACTATGGCTACACCTTC	CASSLNRGANYGYTF
TRBJ2-7	few	TRBD1	TRBV10-3	TGTGCCATCAGTGGAGGTTCGGGGACAGGGGGCTACGAGCAGTACTTC	CAISGGSGTGGYEQYF
TRBJ2-7	many	TRBD2	TRBV7-2	TGTGCCAGCAGCTTATTGCCTAGCGGGAGTGGTCACGAGCAGTACTTC	CASSLLPSGSGHEQYF
TRBJ2-7	NA	TRBD1	TRBV5-8	TGTGCCAGCAGCTCTGGGACAGACCCTTCCTACGAGCAGTACTTC	CASSSGTDPSYEQYF
TRBJ2-5	NA	TRBD2	TRBV10-3	TGTGCCATCAGTGAAATGGATAGCGGGAATATTATTAAGACCCAGTACTTC	CAISEMDSGNIIKTQYF
TRBJ2-7	few	TRBD2	TRBV20-1	TGCTGTGCATACGGACTAGCGGGAGGCGCTGGGTCCTACGAGCAGTACTTC	CCAYGLAGGAGSYEQYF
TRBJ2-5	many	NA	TRBV7-2	TGTGCCAGCAGCCCACGGGTGGGAGAGACCCAGTACTTC	CASSPRVGETQYF
TRBJ1-4	many	NA	TRBV27	TGTGCCAGCTCCACACGGGTGGGGAATGAAAAACTGTTTTTT	CASSTRVGNEKLFF
TRBJ1-2	NA	NA	TRBV20-1	TGCAGTGCTACAGGGGCTACTAACTATGGCTACACCTTC	CSATGATNYGYTF
TRBJ2-2	NA	TRBD1	TRBV23-1	TGCGCCAGCAGTCAAGAAACGGGACAGGGGAACACCGGGGAGCTGTTTTTT	CASSQETGQGNTGELFF
TRBJ2-7	NA	NA	TRBV20-1	TGCAGTGCTACACCAGACTCCGCAAGATACGAGCAGTACTTC	CSATPDSARYEQYF